This T cell receptor (beta chain) was retrieved from a study of blood T cell repertoires in COVID-19. About the research overall: The United States, Italy and Spain supplied acute and convalescent COVID-19 samples. T cells, B-cell-depleted T cells, or PBMCs provided the cDNA or gDNA that served as material.

Original handling: Cell counts per sample came from amplifying reference gene primers. Sequencing was performed with immunoSEQ multiplex PCR; in TCRdb, only in-frame clones are kept and a portion is missing. Clone size and the V and J calls come from that table; the DNA yielded D and trimming. This table has around 220,000 clones, 86% appearing once. Specimen: peripheral blood. The clonotype was recovered from a woman between 50 and 59 years old with acute or convalescent COVID-19.

The CDR3 here is CASGPGVGYGYTF. In nucleotides, the CDR3 is TGTGCTAGTGGTCCAGGGGTTGGATATGGCTACACCTTC. The genes are TRBV12-5 and TRBJ1-2; possibly TRBD1 for D (6 bases). Between the trimmed V and J ends, which lost 5 bases and 5 bases, there was a span of 12 bases. CDR3 length: 13 residues. Germline V gives CDR1 LGHNT, CDR2 FRNRAP.